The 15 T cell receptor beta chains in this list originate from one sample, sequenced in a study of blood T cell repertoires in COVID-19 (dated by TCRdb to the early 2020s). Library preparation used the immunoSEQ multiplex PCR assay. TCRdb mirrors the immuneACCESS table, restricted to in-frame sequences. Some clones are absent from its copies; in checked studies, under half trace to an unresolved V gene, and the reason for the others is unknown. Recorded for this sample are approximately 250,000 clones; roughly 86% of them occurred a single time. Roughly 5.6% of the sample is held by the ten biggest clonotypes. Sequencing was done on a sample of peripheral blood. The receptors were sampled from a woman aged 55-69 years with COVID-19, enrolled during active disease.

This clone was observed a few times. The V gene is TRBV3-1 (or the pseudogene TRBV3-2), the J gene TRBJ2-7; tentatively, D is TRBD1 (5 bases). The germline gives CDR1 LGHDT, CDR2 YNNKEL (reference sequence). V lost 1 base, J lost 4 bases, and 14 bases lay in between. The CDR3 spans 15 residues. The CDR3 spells CASSQAPGPEYEQYF. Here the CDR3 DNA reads TGTGCCAGCAGCCAAGCCCCAGGGCCGGAATACGAGCAGTACTTC.

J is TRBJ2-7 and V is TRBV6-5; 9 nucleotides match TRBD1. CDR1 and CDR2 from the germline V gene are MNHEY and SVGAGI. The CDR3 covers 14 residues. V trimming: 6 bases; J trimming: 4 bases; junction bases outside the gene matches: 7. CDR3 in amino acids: CASSPDRGPYEQYF. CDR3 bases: TGTGCCAGCAGCCCGGACAGGGGACCGTACGAGCAGTACTTC.

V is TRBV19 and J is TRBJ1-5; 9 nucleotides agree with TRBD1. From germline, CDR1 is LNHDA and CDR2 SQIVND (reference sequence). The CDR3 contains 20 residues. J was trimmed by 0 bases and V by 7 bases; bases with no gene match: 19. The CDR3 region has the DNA TGTGCCAGTACCCCCAAGGGGGGGACAGGGCGATTTGGTAGCAATCAGCCCCAGCATTTT. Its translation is CASTPKGGTGRFGSNQPQHF. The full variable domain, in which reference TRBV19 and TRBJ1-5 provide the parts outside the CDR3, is DGGITQSPKYLFRKEGQNVTLSCEQNLNHDAMYWYRQDPGQGLRLIYYSQIVNDFQKGDIAEGYSVSREKKESFPLTVTSAQKNPTAFYLCASTPKGGTGRFGSNQPQHFGDGTRLSIL.

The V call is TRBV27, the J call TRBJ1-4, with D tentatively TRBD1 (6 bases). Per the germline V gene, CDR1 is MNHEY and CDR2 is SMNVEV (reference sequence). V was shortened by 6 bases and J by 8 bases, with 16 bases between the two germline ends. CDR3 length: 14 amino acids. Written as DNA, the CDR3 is TGTGCCAGCAGGCCACAGGGTTTGGGCGAAAAACTGTTTTTT. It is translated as CASRPQGLGEKLFF. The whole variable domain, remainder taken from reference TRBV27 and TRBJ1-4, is EAQVTQNPRYLITVTGKKLTVTCSQNMNHEYMSWYRQDPGLGLRQIYYSMNVEVTDKGDVPEGYKVSRKEKRNFPLILESPSPNQTSLYFCASRPQGLGEKLFFGSGTQLSVL.

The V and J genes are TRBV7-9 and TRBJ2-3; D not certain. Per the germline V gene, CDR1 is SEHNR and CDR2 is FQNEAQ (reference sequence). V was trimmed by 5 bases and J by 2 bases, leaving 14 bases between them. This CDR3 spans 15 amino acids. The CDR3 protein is CASSLKVALTDTQYF. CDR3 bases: TGTGCCAGCAGCCTCAAAGTAGCTCTCACAGATACGCAGTATTTT. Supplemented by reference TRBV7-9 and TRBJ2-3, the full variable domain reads DTGVSQNPRHKITKRGQNVTFRCDPISEHNRLYWYRQTLGQGPEFLTYFQNEAQLEKSRLLSDRFSAERPKGSFSTLEIQRTEQGDSAMYLCASSLKVALTDTQYFGPGTRLTVL.

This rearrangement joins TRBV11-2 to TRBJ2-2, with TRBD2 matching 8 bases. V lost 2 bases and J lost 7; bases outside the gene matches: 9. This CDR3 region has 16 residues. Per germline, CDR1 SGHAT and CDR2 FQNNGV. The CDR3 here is CASSLPSGRVSGELFF. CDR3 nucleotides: TGTGCCAGCAGCTTACCCAGCGGGAGAGTGAGCGGGGAGCTGTTTTTT.

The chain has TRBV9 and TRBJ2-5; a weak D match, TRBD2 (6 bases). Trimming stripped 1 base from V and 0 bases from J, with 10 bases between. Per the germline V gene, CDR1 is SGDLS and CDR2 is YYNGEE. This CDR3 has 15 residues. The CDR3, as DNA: TGTGCCAGCAGCGTAACGGCGGGGTACCAAGAGACCCAGTACTTC. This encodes CASSVTAGYQETQYF.

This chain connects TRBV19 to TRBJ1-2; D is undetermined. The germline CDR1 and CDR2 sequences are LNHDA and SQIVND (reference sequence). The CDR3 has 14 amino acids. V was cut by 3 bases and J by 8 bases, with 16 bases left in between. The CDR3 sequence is CASSIPGGSRGYTF. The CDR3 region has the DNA TGTGCCAGTAGTATCCCCGGTGGGTCCAGGGGCTACACCTTC. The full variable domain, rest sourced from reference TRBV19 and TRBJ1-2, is DGGITQSPKYLFRKEGQNVTLSCEQNLNHDAMYWYRQDPGQGLRLIYYSQIVNDFQKGDIAEGYSVSREKKESFPLTVTSAQKNPTAFYLCASSIPGGSRGYTFGSGTRLTVV.

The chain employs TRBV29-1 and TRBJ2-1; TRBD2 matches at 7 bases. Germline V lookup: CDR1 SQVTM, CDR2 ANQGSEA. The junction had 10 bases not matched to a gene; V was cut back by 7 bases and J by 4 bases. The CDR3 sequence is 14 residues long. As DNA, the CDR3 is TGCAGCGCACGAGTCCCAGCGGGGTACAATGAGCAGTTCTTC. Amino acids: CSARVPAGYNEQFF.

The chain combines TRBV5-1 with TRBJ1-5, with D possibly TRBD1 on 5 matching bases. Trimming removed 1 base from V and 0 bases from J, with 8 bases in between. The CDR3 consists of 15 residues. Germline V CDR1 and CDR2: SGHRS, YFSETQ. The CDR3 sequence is CASSLSGGSNQPQHF. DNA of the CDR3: TGCGCCAGCAGCTTGTCCGGGGGTAGCAATCAGCCCCAGCATTTT.

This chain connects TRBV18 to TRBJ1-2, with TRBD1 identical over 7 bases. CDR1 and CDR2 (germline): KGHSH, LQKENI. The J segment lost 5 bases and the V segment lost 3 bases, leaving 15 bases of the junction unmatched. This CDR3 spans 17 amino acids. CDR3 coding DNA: TGTGCCAGCTCACCCGGAATAACAAGGGGGCTTCCTTATGGCTACACCTTC. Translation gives CASSPGITRGLPYGYTF.

The DNA of the CDR3 is TGCGCCAGCAGCCCTAGCACAGATACGCAGTATTTT. Protein: CASSPSTDTQYF. The J gene is TRBJ2-3, the V gene TRBV5-1; D uncertain. Germline values: CDR1 SGHRS, CDR2 YFSETQ. The CDR3 extends over 12 amino acids. V was pared by 4 bases and J by 0 bases, with 3 bases between.

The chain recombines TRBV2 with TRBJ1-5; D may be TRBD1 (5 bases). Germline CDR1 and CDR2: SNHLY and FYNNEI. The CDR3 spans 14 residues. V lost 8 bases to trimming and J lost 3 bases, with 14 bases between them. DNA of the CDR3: TGTGCCAGCCAACAGGTGCTCCCCAATCAGCCCCAGCATTTT. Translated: CASQQVLPNQPQHF. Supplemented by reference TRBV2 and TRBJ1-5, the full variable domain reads EPEVTQTPSHQVTQMGQEVILRCVPISNHLYFYWYRQILGQKVEFLVSFYNNEISEKSEIFDDQFSVERPDGSNFTLKIRSTKLEDSAMYFCASQQVLPNQPQHFGDGTRLSIL.

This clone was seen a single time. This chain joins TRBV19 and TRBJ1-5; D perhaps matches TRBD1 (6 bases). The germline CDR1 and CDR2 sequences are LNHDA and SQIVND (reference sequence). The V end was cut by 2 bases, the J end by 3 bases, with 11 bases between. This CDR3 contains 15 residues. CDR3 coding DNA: TGTGCCAGTAGTATATCAGGGGTCAACAATCAGCCCCAGCATTTT. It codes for CASSISGVNNQPQHF.

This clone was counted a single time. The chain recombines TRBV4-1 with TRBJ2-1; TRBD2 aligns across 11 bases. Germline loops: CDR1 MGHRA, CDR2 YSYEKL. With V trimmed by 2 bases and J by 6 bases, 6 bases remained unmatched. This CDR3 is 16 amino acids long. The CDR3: CASSQTLAGGLNEQFF. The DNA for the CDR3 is TGCGCCAGCAGCCAAACCCTAGCGGGGGGCCTCAATGAGCAGTTCTTC.